The 8 T cell receptor beta chains below come from one sample, sequenced in a study of blood T cell repertoires in COVID-19. Produced via immunoSEQ multiplex PCR; TCRdb's table is partial and in-frame only. This sample has around 100,000 clones; about nine tenths occur once, and the top ten carry around 2.1%. Sequenced input: peripheral blood. These TCRs come from a man aged 45-65 years with active COVID-19.

The CDR3 spells CSVTTGVNQPQHF. CDR3 in DNA: TGCAGCGTTACCACAGGGGTCAATCAGCCCCAGCATTTT. The rearrangement uses TRBV29-1 and TRBJ1-5; 7 nucleotides line up with TRBD1. This CDR3 spans 13 amino acids. Germline-derived CDR1 and CDR2 are SQVTM and ANQGSEA. Losses at the gene ends were 5 bases for V and 3 bases for J; bases not matched to a gene: 4.

This sequence joins TRBV5-4 and TRBJ2-5; 16 nucleotides agree with TRBD2. V lost 3 bases and J lost 5; bases outside the gene matches: 7. Germline-derived CDR1 and CDR2 are SGHNT and YYREEE (reference sequence). The length of the CDR3 is 17 residues. The CDR3 region has the DNA TGTGCCAGCAGCTCCGGGACTAGCGGGGGGGCGCAGGAGACCCAGTACTTC. It specifies CASSSGTSGGAQETQYF.

CDR3 in amino acids: CSVQAARSDRIMNTEAFF. In DNA form, the CDR3 reads TGCAGCGTTCAAGCGGCACGATCAGACAGGATAATGAACACTGAAGCTTTCTTT. The chain carries TRBV29-1 and TRBJ1-1; maybe TRBD1 (6 bases). Trimming removed 5 bases from V and 0 bases from J, with 25 bases in between. The germline gives CDR1 SQVTM, CDR2 ANQGSEA. The CDR3 runs 18 residues.

The rearrangement uses TRBV24-1 and TRBJ2-3, with 10 positions matching TRBD2. This CDR3 region has 16 residues. The trim removed 4 bases at V and 2 bases at J, leaving 5 bases unmatched. Germline V CDR1 and CDR2: KGHDR, SFDVKD. CDR3 DNA sequence: TGTGCCACCAGTGAAACCGGACTAGCGGACACAGATACGCAGTATTTT. Translating it yields CATSETGLADTDTQYF.

This clone has a single count. The V call is TRBV28, the J call TRBJ1-3; the match to TRBD1 covers 9 bases. Germline CDR1 reads MDHEN; CDR2 reads SYDVKM. The ends lost 4 bases at V and 5 bases at J; junction bases unmatched: 6. The CDR3 runs to 15 residues. The CDR3 is CASSSPGTGRNTIYF. For the CDR3, the DNA is TGTGCCAGCAGTTCCCCAGGGACAGGGAGAAACACCATATATTTT.

This clone showed up just once. The chain is built from TRBV5-1 and TRBJ2-5; 7 nucleotides line up with TRBD1. Germline lookup yields CDR1 SGHRS and CDR2 YFSETQ. V shed 0 bases, J shed 2 bases, and the junction held 1 base outside the gene matches. CDR3 size: 14 residues. The CDR3 protein is CASSLGRGQETQYF. The CDR3 coding sequence is TGCGCCAGCAGCTTGGGCAGGGGGCAAGAGACCCAGTACTTC.

CDR3 region: CASSLSRGYEQYV. Written as DNA, the CDR3 is TGTGCCAGCAGTTTATCGCGGGGCTACGAGCAGTACGTC. This rearrangement joins TRBV27 to TRBJ2-7; D might be TRBD2 (6 bases). Germline loops: CDR1 MNHEY, CDR2 SMNVEV (reference sequence). Between the trimmed V and J ends, which lost 0 bases and 3 bases, there was a span of 6 bases. The CDR3 loop spans 13 amino acids.

The V call is TRBV2, the J call TRBJ2-1; weak D call: TRBD1 (6 bases). The CDR3 has 11 amino acids. V was clipped by 2 bases and J by 12 bases, with 8 bases between them. CDR1 and CDR2 from the germline V gene are SNHLY and FYNNEI. As DNA, the CDR3 is TGTGCCAGCAGTGAACCCAGGGGGCAGTTCTTC. Translated, it gives CASSEPRGQFF.